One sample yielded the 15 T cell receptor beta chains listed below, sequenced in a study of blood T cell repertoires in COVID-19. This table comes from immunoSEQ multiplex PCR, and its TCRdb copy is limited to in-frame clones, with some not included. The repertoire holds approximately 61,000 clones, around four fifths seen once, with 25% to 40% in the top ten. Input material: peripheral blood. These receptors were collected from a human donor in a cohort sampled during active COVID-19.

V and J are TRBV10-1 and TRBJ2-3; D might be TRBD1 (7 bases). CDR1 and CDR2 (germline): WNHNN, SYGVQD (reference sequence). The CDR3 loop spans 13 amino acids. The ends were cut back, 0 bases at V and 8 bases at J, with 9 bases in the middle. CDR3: CASSESQGGTQYF. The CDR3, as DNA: TGCGCCAGCAGTGAGTCGCAGGGGGGTACGCAGTATTTT.

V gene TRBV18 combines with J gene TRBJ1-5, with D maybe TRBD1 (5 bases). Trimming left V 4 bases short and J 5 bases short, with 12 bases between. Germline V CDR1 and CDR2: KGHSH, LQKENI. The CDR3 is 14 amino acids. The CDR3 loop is CASSQTGGDQPQHF. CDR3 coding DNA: TGTGCCAGCTCACAAACGGGGGGGGATCAGCCCCAGCATTTT.

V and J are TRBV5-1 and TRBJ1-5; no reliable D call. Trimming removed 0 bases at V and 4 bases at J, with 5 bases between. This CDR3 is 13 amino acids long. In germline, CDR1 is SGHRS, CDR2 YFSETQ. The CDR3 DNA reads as TGCGCCAGCAGCTTGGGTAATAATCAGCCCCAGCATTTT. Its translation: CASSLGNNQPQHF.

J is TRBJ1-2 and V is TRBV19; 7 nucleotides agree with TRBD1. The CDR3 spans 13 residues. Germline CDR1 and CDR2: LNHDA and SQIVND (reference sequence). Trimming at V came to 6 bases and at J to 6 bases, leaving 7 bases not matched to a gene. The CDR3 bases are TGTGCCAGTAGCCAGGGGGTTTCAGATGGCTACACCTTC. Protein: CASSQGVSDGYTF.

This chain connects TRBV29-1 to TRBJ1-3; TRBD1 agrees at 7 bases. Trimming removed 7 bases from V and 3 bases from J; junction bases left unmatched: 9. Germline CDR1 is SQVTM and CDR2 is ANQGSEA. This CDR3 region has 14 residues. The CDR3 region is CSAKQGPGGNTIYF. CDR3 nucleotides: TGCAGCGCCAAACAGGGGCCGGGTGGAAACACCATATATTTT.

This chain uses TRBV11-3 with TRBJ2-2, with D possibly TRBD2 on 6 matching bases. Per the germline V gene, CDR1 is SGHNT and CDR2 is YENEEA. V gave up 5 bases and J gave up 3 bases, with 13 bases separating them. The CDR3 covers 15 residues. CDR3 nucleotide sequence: TGTGCCAGCAGCAGAGACCAGCGGGACACCGGGGAGCTGTTTTTT. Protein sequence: CASSRDQRDTGELFF.

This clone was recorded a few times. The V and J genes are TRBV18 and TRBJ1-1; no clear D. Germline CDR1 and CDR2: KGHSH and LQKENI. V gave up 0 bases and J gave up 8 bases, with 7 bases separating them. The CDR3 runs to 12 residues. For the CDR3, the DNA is TGTGCCAGCTCACCACCGGAGGCCGAAGCTTTCTTT. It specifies CASSPPEAEAFF.

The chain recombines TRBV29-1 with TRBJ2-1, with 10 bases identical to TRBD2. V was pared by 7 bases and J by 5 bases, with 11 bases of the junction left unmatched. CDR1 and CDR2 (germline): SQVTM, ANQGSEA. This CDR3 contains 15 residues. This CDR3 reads CSAFPRTSGDNEQFF. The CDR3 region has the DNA TGCAGCGCATTCCCCCGGACTAGCGGAGACAATGAGCAGTTCTTC.

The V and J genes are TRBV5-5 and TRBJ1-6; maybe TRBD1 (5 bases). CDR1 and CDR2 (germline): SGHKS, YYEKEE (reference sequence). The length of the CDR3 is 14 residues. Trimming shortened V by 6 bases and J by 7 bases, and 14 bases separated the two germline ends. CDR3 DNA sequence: TGTGCCAGCACCCCCGGGGCGGGAAATTCACCCCTCCACTTT. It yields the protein CASTPGAGNSPLHF.

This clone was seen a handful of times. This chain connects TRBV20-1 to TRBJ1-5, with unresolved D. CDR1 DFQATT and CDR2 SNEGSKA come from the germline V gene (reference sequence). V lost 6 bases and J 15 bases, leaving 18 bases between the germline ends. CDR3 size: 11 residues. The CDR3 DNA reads TGCAGTGCCGAGAAAAGTAAAGTGTGGCATTTT. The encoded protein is CSAEKSKVWHF.

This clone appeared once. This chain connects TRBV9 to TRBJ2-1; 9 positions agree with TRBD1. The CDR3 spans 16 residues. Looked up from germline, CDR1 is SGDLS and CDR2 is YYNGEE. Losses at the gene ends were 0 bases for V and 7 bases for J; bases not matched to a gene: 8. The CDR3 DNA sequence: TGTGCCAGCAGCGTAGCGGCGACAGGGGGGACGAATGAGCAGTTCTTC. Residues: CASSVAATGGTNEQFF.

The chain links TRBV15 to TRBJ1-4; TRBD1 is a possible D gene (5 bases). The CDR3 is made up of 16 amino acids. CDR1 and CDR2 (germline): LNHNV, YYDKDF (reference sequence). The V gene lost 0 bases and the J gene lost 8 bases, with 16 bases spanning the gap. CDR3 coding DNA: TGTGCCACCAGCAGAGATTCGGGGGGTGTTACGGAAAAACTGTTTTTT. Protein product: CATSRDSGGVTEKLFF.

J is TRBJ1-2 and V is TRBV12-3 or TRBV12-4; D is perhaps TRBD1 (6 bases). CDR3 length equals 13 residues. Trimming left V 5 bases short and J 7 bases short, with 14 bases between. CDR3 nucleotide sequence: TGTGCCAGCAGTGGTACAGGGACCTCTGGCTACACCTTC. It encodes CASSGTGTSGYTF.

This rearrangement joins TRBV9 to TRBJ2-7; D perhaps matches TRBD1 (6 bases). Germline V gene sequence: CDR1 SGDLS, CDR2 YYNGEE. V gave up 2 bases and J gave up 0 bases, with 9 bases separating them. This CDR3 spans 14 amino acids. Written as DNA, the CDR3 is TGTGCCAGCAGCGTCGGGACAAACTCCTACGAGCAGTACTTC. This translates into CASSVGTNSYEQYF.

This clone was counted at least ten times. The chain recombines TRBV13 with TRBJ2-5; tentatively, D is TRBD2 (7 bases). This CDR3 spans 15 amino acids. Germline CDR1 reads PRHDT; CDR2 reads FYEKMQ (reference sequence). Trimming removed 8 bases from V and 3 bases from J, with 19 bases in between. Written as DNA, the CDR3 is TGTGCCAGCGGAGGGGGGGCCCCAAGGAAAGAGACCCAGTACTTC. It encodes CASGGGAPRKETQYF.